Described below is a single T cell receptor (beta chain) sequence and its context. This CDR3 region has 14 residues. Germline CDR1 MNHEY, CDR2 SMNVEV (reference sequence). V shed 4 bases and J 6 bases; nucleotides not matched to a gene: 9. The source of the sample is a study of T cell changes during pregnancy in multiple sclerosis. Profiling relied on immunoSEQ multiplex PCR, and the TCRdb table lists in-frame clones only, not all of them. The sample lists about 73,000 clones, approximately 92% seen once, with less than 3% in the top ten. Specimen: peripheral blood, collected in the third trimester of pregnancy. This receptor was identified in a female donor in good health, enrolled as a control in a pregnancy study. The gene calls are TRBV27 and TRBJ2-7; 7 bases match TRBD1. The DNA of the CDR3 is TGTGCCAGCAGTTCGGGCTTACAGGGGAGCGAGCAGTACTTC. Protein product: CASSSGLQGSEQYF.